Described below is a single TCR beta chain sequence and its context. Germline-derived CDR1 and CDR2 are MNHEY and SMNVEV (reference sequence). V lost 0 bases and J 10 bases, leaving 15 bases between the germline ends. The CDR3 sequence is 15 residues long. In the original processing: Reference gene primers were amplified, and this amplification served to estimate nucleated cell counts. Sequencing was performed with immunoSEQ multiplex PCR; in TCRdb, only in-frame clones are kept and a portion is missing. V, J and clone size were drawn from that table, and D and trimming were deduced from the DNA. The table lists about 120,000 clones, roughly 84% of them singletons. The record originates from a study of blood T cell repertoires in COVID-19. Study background: The United States, Italy and Spain provided the acute and convalescent COVID-19 samples. The cDNA or gDNA used as material had been derived from T cells, B-cell-depleted T cells, or PBMCs.

This TCR came from a man between 60 and 75 years old with acute or convalescent COVID-19. The chain has TRBV27 and TRBJ1-4; tentatively, D is TRBD1 (5 bases). Sequencing input: peripheral blood. The DNA for the CDR3 is TGTGCCAGCAGTTTATCGGCCACTTGGGGGGGAAAACTGTTTTTT. Translation gives CASSLSATWGGKLFF.